Below, 14 T cell receptor beta chains from the same sample are listed, as sequenced in a study of human T cells and chemical hapten exposure. This sample's time point: pre-sensitization, week 0. Treatment denoted: therapeutic diphenylcyclopropenone sensitization with weekly scalp DPC. MiXCR was run by TCRdb on the RACE reads, yielding one entry per CDR3 protein. The data hold 200,000 to 300,000 distinct CDR3 sequences, with 7.5% to 9% observed a single time. The specimen comprised whole blood, sampled in connection with sensitization to the hapten diphenylcyclopropenone (DPC). The receptors originated from a woman in her thirties or forties with alopecia areata. Some clones in this sample may be carry-over from other donors' samples.

This clonotype appeared a few times. The chain has TRBV5-1 and TRBJ2-1; D tentatively reads TRBD1 or TRBD2 (5 bases each). The CDR3 totals 15 residues. The germline V gene has CDR1 SGHRS and CDR2 YFSETQ. V lost 3 bases, J lost 4 bases, and 14 bases lay in between. CDR3: CASSSRDPRYNEQFF. The CDR3, as DNA: TGCGCCAGCAGCTCACGGGACCCCAGGTACAATGAGCAGTTCTTC.

This clonotype was counted ten times or more. The chain combines TRBV6-2 or TRBV6-3 with TRBJ2-7; 8 nucleotides agree with TRBD2. The CDR3 has 12 residues. Trimming at V came to 7 bases and at J to 7 bases, leaving 6 bases not matched to a gene. Germline loops: CDR1 MNHEY, CDR2 SVGEGT. The DNA of the CDR3 is TGTGCCAGCACCTCCGGGAGGGAGGAGCAGTACTTC. It specifies CASTSGREEQYF.

This clonotype has a count of ten or more. The genes are TRBV12-3 or TRBV12-4 and TRBJ2-5, with D possibly being TRBD2 (5 bases). V lost 5 bases and J 2 bases, leaving 9 bases between the germline ends. The CDR3 spans 13 residues. The CDR3 loop reads CASSMTIQETQYF. The CDR3 region has the DNA TGTGCCAGCAGTATGACTATTCAAGAGACCCAGTACTTC.

The V gene is TRBV7-6, the J gene TRBJ1-3; perhaps TRBD1 as D (5 bases). This CDR3 comprises 16 residues. The germline V gene encodes CDR1 SGHVS and CDR2 FNYEAQ. The V gene lost 1 base and the J gene lost 0 bases, with 10 bases spanning the gap. In nucleotides, the CDR3 is TGTGCCAGCAGCTTAGGCCCACAGGCCTCTGGAAACACCATATATTTT. It specifies CASSLGPQASGNTIYF.

This rearrangement joins TRBV20-1 to TRBJ1-1; perhaps TRBD1 as D (5 bases). The CDR3 is made up of 13 amino acids. V lost 5 bases to trimming and J lost 6 bases, with 16 bases between them. Germline CDR1 DFQATT, CDR2 SNEGSKA (reference sequence). This CDR3 reads CSASNWGYPEAFF. CDR3 nucleotides: TGCAGTGCTTCTAATTGGGGGTACCCTGAAGCTTTCTTT.

This clonotype has a handful of counts. V and J are TRBV30 and TRBJ2-1; D may match TRBD1 or TRBD2 (6 bases each). CDR1 is GTSNPN, CDR2 SVGIG, per germline (reference sequence). The CDR3 runs to 11 residues. V was cut by 8 bases and J by 9 bases, with 14 bases left in between. DNA for the CDR3: TGTGCCACATCTAGGGGGGCTGAGCAGTTCTTC. Its protein is CATSRGAEQFF.

This clonotype was recorded a few times. The CDR3 loop reads CASSPPRTNSYEQYF. The CDR3 DNA follows: TGTGCCAGCAGCCCCCCCCGGACAAACTCCTACGAGCAGTACTTC. The rearrangement links TRBV12-3 or TRBV12-4 to TRBJ2-7, with a weak D call TRBD1 (5 bases). V was trimmed by 6 bases and J by 0 bases, leaving 15 bases between them. The CDR3 totals 15 residues.

V usage is TRBV20-1 and J usage is TRBJ2-7, with 7 bases aligning to TRBD2. V was clipped by 1 base and J by 5 bases; unmatched bases: 5. The CDR3 sequence is 13 residues long. Per germline, CDR1 DFQATT and CDR2 SNEGSKA (reference sequence). The chain's CDR3 is CSARVWEGNEQYF. DNA of the CDR3: TGCAGTGCTAGAGTATGGGAGGGAAACGAGCAGTACTTC.

The chain has TRBV5-1 and TRBJ2-1; perhaps TRBD1 as D (6 bases). CDR1 and CDR2 from the germline V gene are SGHRS and YFSETQ. V lost 2 bases to trimming and J lost 5 bases, with 14 bases between them. This CDR3 has 15 residues. This chain's CDR3 is CASSFRGSTDNEQFF. In DNA form, the CDR3 reads TGCGCCAGCAGCTTTAGGGGGTCAACGGACAATGAGCAGTTCTTC.

This clonotype was picked up a small number of times. The chain couples TRBV9 to TRBJ2-7, with D hard to call. CDR1 and CDR2 from the germline V gene are SGDLS and YYNGEE. CDR3 length: 14 amino acids. V was pared by 3 bases and J by 2 bases, with 12 bases between. The CDR3 DNA reads TGTGCCAGCAGCGACCCCGCCACTCCCTACGAGCAGTACTTC. Protein: CASSDPATPYEQYF.

This clonotype was observed a few times. The V and J genes are TRBV7-2 and TRBJ1-1; D gene ambiguous. The V end lost 5 bases, the J end lost 1 base, and 8 bases lay between the germline ends. The CDR3 is 13 residues long. Germline V CDR1 and CDR2: SGHTA, FQGNSA. The CDR3 is CASSVVKNTEAFF. The CDR3 nucleotides read TGTGCCAGCAGCGTCGTCAAGAACACTGAAGCTTTCTTT.

This clonotype was counted only a few times. The chain uses TRBV29-1 and TRBJ2-7, with 8 bases matching TRBD2. Per germline, CDR1 SQVTM and CDR2 ANQGSEA. V lost 7 bases, J lost 2 bases, and 7 bases stayed unmatched. The CDR3 loop spans 13 amino acids. CDR3 DNA sequence: TGCAGCGCCCGGTTAGCGGGGCCCTACGAGCAGTACTTC. Translation: CSARLAGPYEQYF.

This clonotype was found a few times. The rearrangement uses TRBV7-3 and TRBJ2-3; TRBD2 matches at 9 bases. V was clipped by 1 base and J by 2 bases; unmatched bases: 4. CDR3 size: 16 residues. Germline V lookup: CDR1 SGHTA, CDR2 FQGTGA. CDR3 sequence (DNA): TGTGCCAGCAGCTTAAGGGGCGGGAGGGCCACAGATACGCAGTATTTT. It codes for CASSLRGGRATDTQYF.

This clonotype was detected only a few times. The genes are TRBV2 and TRBJ2-2; weak D call: TRBD1 (6 bases). CDR1 is SNHLY, CDR2 FYNNEI, per germline. The CDR3 contains 19 residues. Between the trimmed V and J ends, which lost 0 bases and 0 bases, there was a span of 17 bases. The CDR3 bases are TGTGCCAGCAGTGAAGCCATACCCACGGACAGACCGAACACCGGGGAGCTGTTTTTT. As protein: CASSEAIPTDRPNTGELFF.